The rows below give T cell receptor beta chains drawn from one sample of a study of HIV-infected patients and healthy controls. From the 5' RACE reads, TCRdb called clonotypes with MiXCR, one entry per CDR3 protein. The table lists approximately 17,000 distinct CDR3 sequences, just under 9.5% of them singletons. The sequenced sample was blood. These receptors originate from an adult in good health. The CDR3 runs from the conserved cysteine through the conserved F or W. The D gene is left open where the match is weak. Where a row states a size, it is once, few, many or the class of an expanded clone; other rows omit it.

D	J	size	V	DNA	CDR3
-	TRBJ2-3	few	TRBV19	TGTGCCATCGCACCAGGACCGAACACAGATACGCAGTATTTT	CAIAPGPNTDTQYF
TRBD1	TRBJ1-6	-	TRBV30	TGTGCCTGGAGGACCGGGACAGGTCGCTCACCCCTCCACTTT	CAWRTGTGRSPLHF
-	TRBJ2-1	-	TRBV6-5	TGTGCCAGCAGTAGCAACAATGAGCAGTTCTTC	CASSSNNEQFF
-	TRBJ1-1	many	TRBV6-5	TGTGCCAGCAGTTACCAGGTCACCATGAACACTGAAGCTTTCTTT	CASSYQVTMNTEAFF
-	TRBJ1-1	many	TRBV5-1	TGCGCCAGCAGCTTGGGGCATGTGGGGGCGCGCACTGAAGCTTTCTTT	CASSLGHVGARTEAFF
-	TRBJ1-2	many	TRBV6-5	TGTGCCAGCAGTCCCTTCCAGAGCAGGACCTCTAACTATGGCTACACCTTC	CASSPFQSRTSNYGYTF
-	TRBJ1-5	many	TRBV7-9	TGTGCCAGCAGCTTAGTAGGCGGTCAGCCCCAGCATTTT	CASSLVGGQPQHF
-	TRBJ1-5	few	TRBV6-6	TGTGCCAGCAGTTACTCCGACGCGGGGGCTTGGATTATAGGCAATCAGCCCCAGCATTTT	CASSYSDAGAWIIGNQPQHF
TRBD1	TRBJ2-5	many	TRBV24-1	TGTGCCACCAGTGACTGGGGACAGCTCTCCCAAGAGACCCAGTACTTC	CATSDWGQLSQETQYF
TRBD2	TRBJ2-7	many	TRBV5-1	TGCGCCAGCAGCCTGGGTTCTAGCGGGAAAGTCGAGCAGTACTTC	CASSLGSSGKVEQYF
-	TRBJ2-3	-	TRBV24-1	TGTGCCACCAGTCGCGGGGGCACAGATACGCAGTATTTT	CATSRGGTDTQYF
-	TRBJ2-7	few	TRBV20-1	TGCAGTGCTAGTTGGGGGATAGACTACGAGCAGTACTTC	CSASWGIDYEQYF
-	TRBJ2-5	medium-sized	TRBV29-1	TGCAGCGTGGACTGGGCTAGAGCAGAGACCCAGTACTTC	CSVDWARAETQYF
-	TRBJ2-5	-	TRBV19	TGTGCCAGTAGTCTCAACGCGGAAGAGACCCAGTACTTC	CASSLNAEETQYF
-	TRBJ2-3	many	TRBV12-3/TRBV12-4	TGTGCCTCCTCAGAAGAGATTGATACGCAGTATTTT	CASSEEIDTQYF
TRBD2	TRBJ2-1	many	TRBV7-2	TGTGCCAGCAGCTTAGCCGCTAGCGGGAGGGCCCCTGTCGGTGAGCAGTTCTTC	CASSLAASGRAPVGEQFF
-	TRBJ2-2	-	TRBV20-1	TGCAGTGCTAGAGGTCCGGTCGGCACCGGGGAGCTGTTTTTT	CSARGPVGTGELFF
-	TRBJ1-5	many	TRBV10-1	TGCGCCAGCAGACAGCGTCAGAGCAATCAGCCCCAGCATTTT	CASRQRQSNQPQHF
TRBD2	TRBJ2-2	medium-sized	TRBV10-1	TGCGCCAGCAGTGAATTACTAGCGGCCGGGGAGCTGTTTTTT	CASSELLAAGELFF
-	TRBJ2-5	-	TRBV5-6	TGTGCCAGCAGCTTCTCAGAGACCCAGTACTTC	CASSFSETQYF
-	TRBJ2-2	-	TRBV6-5	TGTGCCAGCAGGCGGGGGACAGGAAAGACCGGGGAGCTGTTTTTT	CASRRGTGKTGELFF
TRBD2	TRBJ2-3	many	TRBV12-3/TRBV12-4	TGTGCCAGCAGTCCTTCGGGGACTAACCTACCTGATACGCAGTATTTT	CASSPSGTNLPDTQYF
-	TRBJ1-1	many	TRBV29-1	TGCAGCGTTGAAGGGCTAGGTAGGACTGAAGCTTTCTTT	CSVEGLGRTEAFF
TRBD1	TRBJ1-5	many	TRBV28	TGTGCCAGCAGTTCCCAGGGGGCAATAAATCAGCCCCAGCATTTT	CASSSQGAINQPQHF
-	TRBJ2-3	many	TRBV7-2	TGTGCCAGCAGCTTAAACCATCCAGGGAGGACAGATACGCAGTATTTT	CASSLNHPGRTDTQYF
TRBD1	TRBJ2-1	-	TRBV11-2	TGTGCCAGCAGCTCCGGGACAGGGGTCCTCTTCTACAATGAGCAGTTCTTC	CASSSGTGVLFYNEQFF
-	TRBJ1-5	-	TRBV6-2/TRBV6-3	TGTGCCAGCAGAGTCGGGGGAACTGGCAATCAGCCCCAGCATTTT	CASRVGGTGNQPQHF
-	TRBJ1-1	few	TRBV6-5	TGTGCCAGCAGTTACTCCCCAGGGGCTCAGGCTGAAGCTTTCTTT	CASSYSPGAQAEAFF
TRBD2	TRBJ2-1	-	TRBV4-3	TGCGCCAGCAGCCGGGGGACTAGCGGGGGTATGGATGAGCAGTTCTTC	CASSRGTSGGMDEQFF
-	TRBJ2-2	few	TRBV27	TGTGCCAGCAGCCGGGGCATCGAAGTAACCGGGGAGCTGTTTTTT	CASSRGIEVTGELFF
TRBD2	TRBJ2-2	many	TRBV5-1	TGCGCCAGCAGCCCGACTAGCGGGAGAGCGAACACCGGGGAGCTGTTTTTT	CASSPTSGRANTGELFF
-	TRBJ2-5	many	TRBV5-6	TGTGCCAGCAGCTTGAAGGGAAAGACCCAGTACTTC	CASSLKGKTQYF
TRBD1	TRBJ2-3	many	TRBV6-6	TGTGCCAGCAGTTATGGGACAGGGGTCTCCACAGATACGCAGTATTTT	CASSYGTGVSTDTQYF
-	TRBJ2-3	few	TRBV7-7	TGTGCTAGCAGCTTAGGGCGCACAGATACGCAGTATTTT	CASSLGRTDTQYF
TRBD2	TRBJ2-1	many	TRBV5-1	TGCGCCAGCAGCTCCGGACTAGTAGACAATGAGCAGTTCTTC	CASSSGLVDNEQFF
-	TRBJ2-3	few	TRBV10-3	TGTGCCATCACTTTACATCTGCTGACTAGCACAGATACGCAGTATTTT	CAITLHLLTSTDTQYF
TRBD2	TRBJ2-3	few	TRBV29-1	TGCAGCGTTGACCCTCCGACTAGCGGGAGGGCCCGTAGCACAGATACGCAGTATTTT	CSVDPPTSGRARSTDTQYF
-	TRBJ2-7	many	TRBV18	TGTGCCAGCTCACAAACAGGGATCGGGTACGAGCAGTACTTC	CASSQTGIGYEQYF
-	TRBJ2-6	few	TRBV7-9	TGTGCCAGCAGCTATAATAGTTTAACTGGGGCCAACGTCCTGACTTTC	CASSYNSLTGANVLTF
-	TRBJ2-3	-	TRBV5-1	TGCGCCAGCGGAACTTCTCAGGGCTACACAGATACGCAGTATTTT	CASGTSQGYTDTQYF
-	TRBJ2-5	many	TRBV29-1	TGCAGCGTTGCAGGGGCCAGAGGAGAGACCCAGTACTTC	CSVAGARGETQYF
-	TRBJ2-4	many	TRBV6-2/TRBV6-3	TGTGCCAGCAGTCCCCGGACACAACTAGCCAAAAACATTCAGTACTTC	CASSPRTQLAKNIQYF
-	TRBJ2-4	many	TRBV20-1	TGCAGTGCTTGGGTAACCCAAAGCAAAAACATTCAGTACTTC	CSAWVTQSKNIQYF
-	TRBJ2-4	medium-sized	TRBV27	TGTGCCAGCAGGGAGGACAGAAAAAACATTCAGTACTTC	CASREDRKNIQYF
-	TRBJ2-1	many	TRBV9	TGTGCCAGCAGCGTAGTCGCGGGGCCCTCCTACAATGAGCAGTTCTTC	CASSVVAGPSYNEQFF
-	TRBJ2-5	-	TRBV11-2	TGTGCCAGCAGCTGGGCGGGCTCTTATGTGGAGACCCAGTACTTC	CASSWAGSYVETQYF
-	TRBJ2-3	many	TRBV3-1	TGTGCCAGCAGCCGTGGCGGCACAGATACGCAGTATTTT	CASSRGGTDTQYF
TRBD1	TRBJ2-5	many	TRBV6-5	TGTGCCAGCAGCATTGGGACAGGCCAAGAGACCCAGTACTTC	CASSIGTGQETQYF
-	TRBJ2-1	many	TRBV7-9	TGTGCCAGCAGCTTAGTAAGCGATGAGCAGTTCTTC	CASSLVSDEQFF
-	TRBJ2-3	many	TRBV5-1	TGCGCCAGCAGCCGAGCGGATTTCACAGATACGCAGTATTTT	CASSRADFTDTQYF
-	TRBJ2-5	many	TRBV4-1	TGCGCCAGCAGCCAAGTTATCGGGCAGGGGGGTTGGGAGACCCAGTACTTC	CASSQVIGQGGWETQYF
-	TRBJ1-1	medium-sized	TRBV3-1	TGTGCCAGCAGCCCCCTACTCAGGGGAAGGGACACTGAAGCTTTCTTT	CASSPLLRGRDTEAFF
-	TRBJ1-4	few	TRBV7-9	TGTGCCAGCAGCTTGATTGCAACTAATGAAAAACTGTTTTTT	CASSLIATNEKLFF
TRBD1	TRBJ2-3	-	TRBV7-2	TGTGCCAGCAGCTTGGGGACAGGGTTGACGCAGTATTTT	CASSLGTGLTQYF
-	TRBJ2-1	-	TRBV11-1	TGTGCCAGCAGCTTGAGTAGTTATGAGCAGTTCTTC	CASSLSSYEQFF
-	TRBJ2-2	-	TRBV19	TGTGCCAGTACTAAACAGGGGCCTGGGGGGACCGGGGAGCTGTTTTTT	CASTKQGPGGTGELFF
TRBD1	TRBJ2-6	many	TRBV6-5	TGTGCCAGCAGTTACACGGTTTTTTTGACTGGACAGGGGGACTCTGGGGCCAACGTCCTGACTTTC	CASSYTVFLTGQGDSGANVLTF
-	TRBJ1-1	medium-sized	TRBV2	TGTGCCAGCACCCGCAGTGGCTACACTGAAGCTTTCTTT	CASTRSGYTEAFF
TRBD2	TRBJ2-3	medium-sized	TRBV5-1	TGCGCCAGCAGCTTGAGAACTAGCGGCACAGATACGCAGTATTTT	CASSLRTSGTDTQYF